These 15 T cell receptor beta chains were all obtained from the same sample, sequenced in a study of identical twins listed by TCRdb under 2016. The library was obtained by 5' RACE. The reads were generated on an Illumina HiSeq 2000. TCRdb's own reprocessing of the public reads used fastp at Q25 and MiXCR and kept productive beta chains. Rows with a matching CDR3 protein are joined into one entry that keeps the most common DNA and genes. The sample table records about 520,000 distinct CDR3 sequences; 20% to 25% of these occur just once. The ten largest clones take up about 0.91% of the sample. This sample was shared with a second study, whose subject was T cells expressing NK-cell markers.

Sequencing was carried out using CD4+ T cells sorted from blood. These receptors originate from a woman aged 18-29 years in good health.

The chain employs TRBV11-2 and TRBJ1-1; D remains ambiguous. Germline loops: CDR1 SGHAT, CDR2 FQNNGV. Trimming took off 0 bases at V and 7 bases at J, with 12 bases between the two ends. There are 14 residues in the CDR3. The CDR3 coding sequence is TGTGCCAGCAGCTTAGATCGGCGGAGGTATGAAGCTTTCTTT. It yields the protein CASSLDRRRYEAFF.

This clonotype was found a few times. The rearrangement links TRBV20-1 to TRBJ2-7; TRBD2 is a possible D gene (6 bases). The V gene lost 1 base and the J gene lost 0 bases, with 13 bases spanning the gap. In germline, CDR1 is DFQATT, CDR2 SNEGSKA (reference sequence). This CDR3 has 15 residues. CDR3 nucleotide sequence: TGCAGTGCTAGAGGAGTTGCGGGGCTCTCCTACGAGCAGTACTTC. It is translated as CSARGVAGLSYEQYF.

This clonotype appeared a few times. CDR3 amino acids: CSAARPGFNYGYTF. The CDR3 DNA sequence: TGCAGTGCTGCGAGACCGGGATTTAACTATGGCTACACCTTC. This sequence joins TRBV20-1 and TRBJ1-2; no firm D call. Germline V gene sequence: CDR1 DFQATT, CDR2 SNEGSKA (reference sequence). V lost 5 bases to trimming and J lost 1 base, with 14 bases between them. The CDR3 has 14 amino acids.

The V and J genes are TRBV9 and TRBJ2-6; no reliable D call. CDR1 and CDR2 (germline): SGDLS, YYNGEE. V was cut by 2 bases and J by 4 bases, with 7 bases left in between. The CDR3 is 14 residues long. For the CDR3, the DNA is TGTGCCAGCAGCGTGGCGCCGGGGGCCAACGTCCTGACTTTC. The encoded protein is CASSVAPGANVLTF.

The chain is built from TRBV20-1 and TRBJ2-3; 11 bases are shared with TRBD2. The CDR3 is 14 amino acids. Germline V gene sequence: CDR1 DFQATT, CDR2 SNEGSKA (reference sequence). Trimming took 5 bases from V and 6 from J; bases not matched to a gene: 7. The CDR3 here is CSAGVSGRADTQYF. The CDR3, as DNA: TGCAGTGCTGGGGTTAGCGGGAGGGCCGATACGCAGTATTTT.

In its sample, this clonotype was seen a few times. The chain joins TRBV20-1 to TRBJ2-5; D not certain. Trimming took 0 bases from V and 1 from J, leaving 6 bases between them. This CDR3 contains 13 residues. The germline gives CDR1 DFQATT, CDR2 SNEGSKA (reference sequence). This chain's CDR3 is CSARDSTQETQYF. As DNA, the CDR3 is TGCAGTGCTAGAGATTCAACCCAAGAGACCCAGTACTTC.

For the CDR3, the DNA is TGCAGTGCTGGGGGACTAGCGACATCCTACAATGAGCAGTTCTTC. Its translation: CSAGGLATSYNEQFF. This chain connects TRBV20-1 to TRBJ2-1; 10 bases fit TRBD2. Germline assignment: CDR1 DFQATT and CDR2 SNEGSKA (reference sequence). This CDR3 spans 15 amino acids. The junction had 5 bases not matched to a gene; V was cut back by 5 bases and J by 1 base.

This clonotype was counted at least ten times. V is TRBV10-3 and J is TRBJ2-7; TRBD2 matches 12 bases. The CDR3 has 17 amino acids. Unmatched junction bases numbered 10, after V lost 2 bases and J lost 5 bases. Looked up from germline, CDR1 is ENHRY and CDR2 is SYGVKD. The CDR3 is CAISEVRLAGGPNEQYF. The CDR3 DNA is TGTGCCATCAGTGAGGTGCGGCTAGCGGGAGGGCCCAACGAGCAGTACTTC.

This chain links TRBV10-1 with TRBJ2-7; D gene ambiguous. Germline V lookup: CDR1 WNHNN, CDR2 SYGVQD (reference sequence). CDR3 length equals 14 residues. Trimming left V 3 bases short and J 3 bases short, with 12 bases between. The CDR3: CASSDPGTSYEQYF. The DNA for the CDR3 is TGCGCCAGCAGTGATCCCGGAACGAGCTACGAGCAGTACTTC.

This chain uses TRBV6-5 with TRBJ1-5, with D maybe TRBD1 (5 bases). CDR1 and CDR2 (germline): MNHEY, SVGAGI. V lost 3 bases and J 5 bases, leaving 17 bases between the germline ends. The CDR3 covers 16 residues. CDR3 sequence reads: CASSYGIEGFDQPQHF. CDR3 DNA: TGTGCCAGCAGTTATGGTATCGAGGGGTTCGATCAGCCCCAGCATTTT.

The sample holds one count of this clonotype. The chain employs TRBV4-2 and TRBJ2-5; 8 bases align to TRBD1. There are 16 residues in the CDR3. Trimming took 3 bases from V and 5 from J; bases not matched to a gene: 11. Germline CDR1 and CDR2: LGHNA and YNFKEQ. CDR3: CASSQARDRRTETQYF. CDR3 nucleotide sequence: TGTGCCAGCAGCCAGGCCCGGGACAGGAGGACGGAGACCCAGTACTTC.

DNA for the CDR3: TGCGCCAGCAGCTTGTCGGGGAGGGATACGCAGTATTTT. Translating gives CASSLSGRDTQYF. This sequence joins TRBV5-1 and TRBJ2-3, with a tentative D call TRBD2 (6 bases). V lost 1 base and J lost 6, with 9 bases in between. Per the germline V gene, CDR1 is SGHRS and CDR2 is YFSETQ. The CDR3 is 13 amino acids. Looking up the rest from reference TRBV5-1 and TRBJ2-3 gives the full variable domain: KAGVTQTPRYLIKTRGQQVTLSCSPISGHRSVSWYQQTPGQGLQFLFEYFSETQRNKGNFPGRFSGRQFSNSRSEMNVSTLELGDSALYLCASSLSGRDTQYFGPGTRLTVL.

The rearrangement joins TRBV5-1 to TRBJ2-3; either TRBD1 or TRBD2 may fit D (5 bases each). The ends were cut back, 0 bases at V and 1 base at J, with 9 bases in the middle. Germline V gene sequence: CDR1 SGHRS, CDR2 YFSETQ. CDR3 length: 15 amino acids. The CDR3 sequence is CASSLGGDRTDTQYF. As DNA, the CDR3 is TGCGCCAGCAGCTTGGGAGGGGACCGCACAGATACGCAGTATTTT. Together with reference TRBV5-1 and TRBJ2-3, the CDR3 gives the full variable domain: KAGVTQTPRYLIKTRGQQVTLSCSPISGHRSVSWYQQTPGQGLQFLFEYFSETQRNKGNFPGRFSGRQFSNSRSEMNVSTLELGDSALYLCASSLGGDRTDTQYFGPGTRLTVL.

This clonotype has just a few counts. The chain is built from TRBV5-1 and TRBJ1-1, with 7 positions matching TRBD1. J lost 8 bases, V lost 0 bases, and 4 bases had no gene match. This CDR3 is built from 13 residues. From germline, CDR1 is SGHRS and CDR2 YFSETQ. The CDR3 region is CASSLARDREAFF. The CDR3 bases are TGCGCCAGCAGCTTGGCCCGGGACAGAGAAGCTTTCTTT.

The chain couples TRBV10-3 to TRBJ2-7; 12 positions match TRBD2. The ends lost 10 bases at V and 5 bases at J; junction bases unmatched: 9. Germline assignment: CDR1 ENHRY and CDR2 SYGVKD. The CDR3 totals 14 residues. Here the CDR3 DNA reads TGTGCCAGCCGACTAGCGGGAGTACCCGACGAGCAGTACTTC. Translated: CASRLAGVPDEQYF.